These 32 T cell receptor beta chains were sequenced from one sample in a study of blood T cell repertoires in COVID-19. Libraries were prepared by immunoSEQ multiplex PCR; TCRdb keeps only in-frame clonotypes and omits some of them. The data contain approximately 300,000 clones, roughly 90% of them singletons. The sample taken for sequencing was peripheral blood. These receptors all come from a man younger than 35 who had recovered from COVID-19.

Written as DNA, the CDR3 is TGTGCCACCAGTGATGGGACAGAGCTTGAGCAGTTCTTC. Its translation is CATSDGTELEQFF. This chain connects TRBV24-1 to TRBJ2-1, with TRBD1 identical over 7 bases. The CDR3 runs 13 residues. Germline-derived CDR1 and CDR2 are KGHDR and SFDVKD. The V and J ends lost 3 bases and 9 bases, in that order; junction bases with no gene match: 4.

For this clone: Other DNA sequences within the sample encode an identical CDR3. CDR3 residues: CASSPDSTNEKLFF. In nucleotides, the CDR3 is TGCGCCAGCAGCCCGGACAGTACTAATGAAAAACTGTTTTTT. The chain uses TRBV5-1 and TRBJ1-4; D is perhaps TRBD1 (6 bases). This CDR3 region has 14 residues. V lost 4 bases and J lost 2, with 9 bases in between. Germline loops: CDR1 SGHRS, CDR2 YFSETQ.

V usage is TRBV6-2 or TRBV6-3 and J usage is TRBJ1-2, with D possibly TRBD1 on 5 matching bases. Trimming left V 0 bases short and J 5 bases short, with 19 bases between. CDR3 length: 17 residues. CDR1 MNHEY and CDR2 SVGEGT come from the germline V gene. The CDR3 reads CASSYSRYTGFPYGYTF. CDR3 DNA sequence: TGTGCCAGCAGTTACTCGAGGTACACAGGATTTCCATATGGCTACACCTTC.

This chain connects TRBV5-1 to TRBJ2-7; TRBD2 aligns across 13 bases. The CDR3 is 19 residues long. In germline, CDR1 is SGHRS, CDR2 YFSETQ. J gave up 6 bases and V 4 bases, and 19 bases lay outside the gene matches. CDR3 in DNA: TGCGCCAGCAGCCCTCGGACTAGCGGGGGCGACCTAACCTTGGGCGAGCAGTACTTC. Translating it yields CASSPRTSGGDLTLGEQYF.

The genes are TRBV6-1 and TRBJ1-5; perhaps TRBD1 as D (5 bases). The V gene's germline CDR1 is MNHNS and CDR2 SASEGT. CDR3 length: 14 residues. Trimming took 6 bases from V and 2 from J, leaving 11 bases between them. CDR3 region: CASSATTGNQPQHF. DNA for the CDR3: TGTGCCAGCAGCGCAACGACAGGCAATCAGCCCCAGCATTTT.

CDR3 in DNA: TGTGCCAGCAGCCTGCGGGCAGGAGTTCCCTACGAGCAGTACTTC. Translated: CASSLRAGVPYEQYF. The V call is TRBV9, the J call TRBJ2-7; D might be TRBD2 (5 bases). Germline CDR1 SGDLS, CDR2 YYNGEE. This CDR3 region has 15 residues. With 4 bases removed from V and 2 bases from J, the gap between germline ends came to 16 bases. Filled out from reference TRBV9 and TRBJ2-7, the complete variable domain reads DSGVTQTPKHLITATGQRVTLRCSPRSGDLSVYWYQQSLDQGLQFLIQYYNGEERAKGNILERFSAQQFPDLHSELNLSSLELGDSALYFCASSLRAGVPYEQYFGPGTRLTVT.

This clone was observed a handful of times. This chain joins TRBV6-5 and TRBJ1-3; 9 bases map to TRBD1. The CDR3 loop spans 15 amino acids. In germline, CDR1 is MNHEY, CDR2 SVGAGI. V shed 4 bases, J shed 2 bases, and the junction held 3 bases outside the gene matches. CDR3 in amino acids: CASSLQGAAGNTIYF. DNA of the CDR3: TGTGCCAGCAGTTTACAGGGGGCGGCTGGAAACACCATATATTTT.

The chain couples TRBV7-9 to TRBJ1-2, with 7 bases matching TRBD1. There are 18 residues in the CDR3. The trim removed 1 base at V and 4 bases at J, leaving 15 bases unmatched. CDR1 and CDR2 (germline): SEHNR, FQNEAQ (reference sequence). Here the CDR3 DNA reads TGTGCCAGCAGCTTAGATACTTACCTCCACAGGGGCGGCTATGGCTACACCTTC. Encoded protein: CASSLDTYLHRGGYGYTF.

To note about this clone: Distinct nucleotide sequences in the sample also encode this CDR3. V usage is TRBV10-3 and J usage is TRBJ2-7; 7 positions agree with TRBD1. J gave up 1 base and V 5 bases, and 5 bases lay outside the gene matches. CDR1 ENHRY and CDR2 SYGVKD come from the germline V gene. The CDR3 has 14 residues. CDR3 sequence (DNA): TGTGCCATCAGTACAACGACAGGGTCCTACGAGCAGTACTTC. It encodes CAISTTTGSYEQYF.

The gene calls are TRBV10-3 and TRBJ2-2, with D perhaps TRBD2 (7 bases). The V end was cut by 0 bases, the J end by 5 bases, with 16 bases between. Germline CDR1 is ENHRY and CDR2 is SYGVKD. This CDR3 is 17 amino acids long. The CDR3 DNA follows: TGTGCCATCAGTGAGTCCGTGGGGGGGGCTCGAACCGGGGAGCTGTTTTTT. Translated, it gives CAISESVGGARTGELFF.

The V call is TRBV7-2, the J call TRBJ2-1; D possibly corresponds to TRBD2 (6 bases). Germline CDR1 reads SGHTA; CDR2 reads FQGNSA. This CDR3 spans 14 amino acids. V was shortened by 0 bases and J by 10 bases, with 13 bases between the two germline ends. The CDR3 spells CASSLAGGWGEQFF. The CDR3 DNA is TGTGCCAGCAGCTTAGCAGGAGGGTGGGGGGAGCAGTTCTTC. Full variable domain (remainder filled in from reference TRBV7-2 and TRBJ2-1): GAGVSQSPSNKVTEKGKDVELRCDPISGHTALYWYRQSLGQGLEFLIYFQGNSAPDKSGLPSDRFSAERTGGSVSTLTIQRTQQEDSAVYLCASSLAGGWGEQFFGPGTRLTVL.

This rearrangement joins TRBV2 to TRBJ2-1; 10 nucleotides match TRBD2. V dropped 2 bases and J dropped 4; count of bases not matched to a gene: 5. The CDR3 runs to 16 residues. Per germline, CDR1 SNHLY and CDR2 FYNNEI. The CDR3 loop is CASSESGRAGYNEQFF. The DNA for the CDR3 is TGTGCCAGCAGTGAAAGCGGGAGGGCCGGATACAATGAGCAGTTCTTC.

The chain carries TRBV19 and TRBJ2-7; a possible D gene is TRBD1 (6 bases). V was trimmed by 2 bases and J by 2 bases, leaving 19 bases between them. The germline V gene encodes CDR1 LNHDA and CDR2 SQIVND (reference sequence). The CDR3 has 17 residues. CDR3 nucleotides: TGTGCCAGTAGTATAAAACAGGGTCTTGGTCTAACCTACGAGCAGTACTTC. The encoded protein is CASSIKQGLGLTYEQYF.

The rearrangement uses TRBV6-1 and TRBJ1-5; no definite D call. Germline lookup yields CDR1 MNHNS and CDR2 SASEGT. The CDR3 is made up of 14 amino acids. V was pared by 2 bases and J by 3 bases, with 8 bases between. CDR3: CASSELRDNQPQHF. CDR3 DNA sequence: TGTGCCAGCAGTGAACTCCGGGACAATCAGCCCCAGCATTTT.

This clone was seen once. This chain uses TRBV10-3 with TRBJ1-1, with D maybe TRBD1 (6 bases). The CDR3 runs to 16 residues. With 0 bases removed from V and 3 bases from J, the gap between germline ends came to 14 bases. CDR1 ENHRY and CDR2 SYGVKD come from the germline V gene. The CDR3 sequence is CAISESGGALDTEAFF. The CDR3 DNA reads TGTGCCATCAGTGAGTCTGGGGGGGCTCTGGACACTGAAGCTTTCTTT.

The chain recombines TRBV19 with TRBJ2-5; D is unclear. Germline loops: CDR1 LNHDA, CDR2 SQIVND (reference sequence). The CDR3 is 13 amino acids. The V end lost 8 bases, the J end lost 0 bases, and 10 bases lay between the germline ends. This CDR3 is CASSVADQETQYF. The CDR3 nucleotides are TGTGCCAGTTCGGTTGCCGACCAAGAGACCCAGTACTTC.

This chain uses TRBV11-2 with TRBJ2-1; 14 bases align to TRBD2. The V gene's germline CDR1 is SGHAT and CDR2 FQNNGV. V trimming: 1 base; J trimming: 3 bases; junction bases outside the gene matches: 2. The CDR3 extends over 17 amino acids. This CDR3 reads CASSLGLAGGFYNEQFF. In DNA form, the CDR3 reads TGTGCCAGCAGCTTAGGACTAGCGGGAGGGTTCTACAATGAGCAGTTCTTC. Full variable domain (remainder filled in from reference TRBV11-2 and TRBJ2-1): EAGVAQSPRYKIIEKRQSVAFWCNPISGHATLYWYQQILGQGPKLLIQFQNNGVVDDSQLPKDRFSAERLKGVDSTLKIQPAKLEDSAVYLCASSLGLAGGFYNEQFFGPGTRLTVL.

The chain uses TRBV5-1 and TRBJ1-2; D is perhaps TRBD1 (5 bases). CDR1 and CDR2 from the germline V gene are SGHRS and YFSETQ. CDR3 size: 17 residues. The V end was cut by 3 bases, the J end by 7 bases, with 25 bases between. The CDR3 loop is CASSWGGESVDETGYTF. The CDR3 DNA is TGCGCCAGCAGCTGGGGGGGAGAGAGTGTGGACGAGACTGGCTACACCTTC.

The V call is TRBV6-4, the J call TRBJ1-5; 7 bases match TRBD1. The CDR3 totals 13 residues. Germline-derived CDR1 and CDR2 are MRHNA and SNTAGT. The V gene end was trimmed by 5 bases and the J gene end by 5 bases; junction bases not matched to a gene: 3. The CDR3 DNA sequence: TGTGCCAGCAGTTTAGGGGGCGATCAGCCCCAGCATTTT. Residues: CASSLGGDQPQHF.

This sequence joins TRBV25-1 and TRBJ2-1, with 15 bases fitting TRBD2. CDR1 is MGHDK and CDR2 is SYGVNS in the germline V gene. The CDR3 length is 14 residues. The ends lost 6 bases at V and 10 bases at J; junction bases unmatched: 4. CDR3 nucleotides: TGTGCCAGCAGCCCCGGGACTAGCGGGGGGGAGCAGTTCTTC. It codes for CASSPGTSGGEQFF.

DNA of the CDR3: TGTGCCAGCAGCTCCGGGGTGACTGAAGCTTTCTTT. Translated: CASSSGVTEAFF. The V call is TRBV5-6, the J call TRBJ1-1; D is uncertain. The CDR3 runs 12 residues. Trimming took off 3 bases at V and 5 bases at J, with 8 bases between the two ends. The germline gives CDR1 SGHDT, CDR2 YYEEEE. The full variable domain, its missing parts supplied by reference TRBV5-6 and TRBJ1-1, is DAGVTQSPTHLIKTRGQQVTLRCSPKSGHDTVSWYQQALGQGPQFIFQYYEEEERQRGNFPDRFSGHQFPNYSSELNVNALLLGDSALYLCASSSGVTEAFFGQGTRLTVV.

This clone was seen a single time. The V call is TRBV7-9, the J call TRBJ1-1, with a tentative D call TRBD1 (5 bases). Germline CDR1 SEHNR, CDR2 FQNEAQ (reference sequence). Deletions cut 5 bases from V and 7 bases from J, with 17 bases between. CDR3 length: 14 amino acids. The CDR3 here is CASSPQGVPGEAFF. The CDR3, as DNA: TGTGCCAGCAGCCCTCAAGGGGTTCCAGGTGAAGCTTTCTTT.

This clone has just one count. The V and J genes are TRBV27 and TRBJ2-5; 11 bases fit TRBD2. The germline V gene encodes CDR1 MNHEY and CDR2 SMNVEV (reference sequence). CDR3 length: 16 residues. J gave up 0 bases and V 4 bases, and 4 bases lay outside the gene matches. The chain's CDR3 is CASSSAGLADQETQYF. In nucleotides, the CDR3 is TGTGCCAGCAGTTCCGCGGGACTAGCGGACCAAGAGACCCAGTACTTC.

The chain has TRBV15 and TRBJ2-2, with 10 positions matching TRBD1. Trimming at V came to 2 bases and at J to 4 bases, leaving 16 bases not matched to a gene. CDR1 and CDR2 from the germline V gene are LNHNV and YYDKDF (reference sequence). This CDR3 contains 20 residues. The CDR3 region has the DNA TGTGCCACCAGCAGAACTGGCGGGACAGGGGAATTCGATTTCACCGGGGAGCTGTTTTTT. Encoded protein: CATSRTGGTGEFDFTGELFF.

This chain connects TRBV7-9 to TRBJ1-1, with unresolved D. CDR1 is SEHNR, CDR2 FQNEAQ, per germline (reference sequence). Trimming left V 1 base short and J 4 bases short, with 7 bases between. This CDR3 is built from 13 residues. CDR3 in amino acids: CASSLEGSTEAFF. The CDR3 DNA follows: TGTGCCAGCAGCTTAGAAGGGAGCACTGAAGCTTTCTTT.

The chain is built from TRBV6-5 and TRBJ1-1, with 8 bases fitting TRBD1. With V trimmed by 7 bases and J by 4 bases, 2 bases remained unmatched. The CDR3 has 12 residues. The germline V gene encodes CDR1 MNHEY and CDR2 SVGAGI. The CDR3 is CASTTGGTEAFF. The CDR3 DNA is TGTGCCAGCACTACAGGGGGCACTGAAGCTTTCTTT.

The V and J genes are TRBV5-4 and TRBJ2-7; 7 bases match TRBD1. The CDR3 covers 14 residues. Per germline, CDR1 SGHNT and CDR2 YYREEE (reference sequence). Unmatched junction bases numbered 3, after V lost 0 bases and J lost 3 bases. As DNA, the CDR3 is TGTGCCAGCAGCTTGGACAGGGGTGGCTACGAGCAGTACTTC. Its protein is CASSLDRGGYEQYF.

This clone was found once. This chain joins TRBV5-1 and TRBJ2-2; a weak D match, TRBD2 (7 bases). V was trimmed by 5 bases and J by 2 bases, leaving 13 bases between them. This CDR3 contains 15 residues. Per the germline V gene, CDR1 is SGHRS and CDR2 is YFSETQ. The CDR3 region has the DNA TGCGCCAGCAGAAGGGAGGGGGGCAACACCGGGGAGCTGTTTTTT. Translating gives CASRREGGNTGELFF.

This rearrangement joins TRBV5-4 to TRBJ2-3; 9 nucleotides align to TRBD2. The CDR3 is made up of 16 amino acids. With 7 bases clipped from V and 5 bases from J, the junction kept 14 bases outside the gene matches. The V gene's germline CDR1 is SGHNT and CDR2 YYREEE (reference sequence). CDR3 bases: TGTGCCAGCGGGACACCCCGTAGCGGGGGAAAAGATACGCAGTATTTT. It specifies CASGTPRSGGKDTQYF.

CDR3 region: CASSPGTGEGVEQYF. The CDR3 nucleotides are TGTGCCAGCTCCCCCGGGACAGGGGAAGGGGTCGAGCAGTACTTC. The rearrangement joins TRBV18 to TRBJ2-7; 10 bases align to TRBD1. The length of the CDR3 is 15 residues. CDR1 KGHSH and CDR2 LQKENI come from the germline V gene. V shed 6 bases and J 6 bases; nucleotides not matched to a gene: 11.

The gene calls are TRBV3-1 (or the pseudogene TRBV3-2) and TRBJ1-2; the match to TRBD1 covers 10 bases. With V trimmed by 4 bases and J by 5 bases, 4 bases remained unmatched. CDR1 LGHDT and CDR2 YNNKEL come from the germline V gene (reference sequence). The CDR3 sequence is 14 residues long. CDR3 coding DNA: TGTGCCAGCAGCCGTCGGACAGGGGGATATGGCTACACCTTC. This translates into CASSRRTGGYGYTF.

This clone appeared once. V usage is TRBV3-1 (or the pseudogene TRBV3-2) and J usage is TRBJ2-1; possibly TRBD1 for D (6 bases). This CDR3 region has 15 residues. In germline, CDR1 is LGHDT, CDR2 YNNKEL (reference sequence). V was clipped by 3 bases and J by 8 bases, with 17 bases between them. Here the CDR3 reads CASSQGQLGYHEQFF. CDR3 nucleotides: TGTGCCAGCAGCCAGGGACAACTAGGATACCATGAGCAGTTCTTC.